This T cell receptor beta chain stems from a study of blood T cell repertoires in COVID-19 (dated by TCRdb to about 2020). Regarding the research as a whole: Collaborator samples came from the United States, Italy and Spain and covered acute and convalescent phases of COVID-19. The material from the prospective study consisted of cDNA or gDNA derived from T cells, B-cell-depleted T cells, or PBMCs. The dataset comprised deeply sampled blood TCRbeta repertoires from subjects exposed to, actively infected with, or recovered from COVID-19. The repertoires were released in a freely available public database intended as a resource for research on the immune response to SARS-CoV-2. Samples were obtained from the ongoing ImmuneRACE study (first 160 participants) and from about 1,300 subjects provided by 6 global collaborators. The sample metadata nearly always contained a de-identified subject ID, COVID-19 status, age in years and sex. Where available, HLA class I and class II types were taken from metadata supplied by the sample provider and were not determined by assay-based typing.

On this clone itself: Its antigen remains unidentified. One base away there is no much larger clone; base qualities are not given.

What the research found in general, with its limitations: Clinical and demographic metadata were provided uncurated, with the amount varying by source and participant.

TCRbeta CDR3 regions were amplified from genomic DNA using the immunoSEQ Assay, a bias-controlled multiplex PCR. Under the source paper's analysis protocol: The number of nucleated cells in each sample was estimated from the amplification of reference gene primers within the assay. To quantify the absolute abundance of each unique TCRbeta CDR3 rearrangement, sequence reads were collapsed and filtered. For each sample, productive Simpson clonality was calculated as the square root of Simpson's diversity index across productive rearrangements. Entries here come from immuneACCESS through TCRdb and include only in-frame sequences with V and J called. Some clones fail to appear in such tables; in the studies checked, an unresolved V gene covers under half of the shortfall, and the cause of the remainder is unknown. Clonal size and the V and J genes are those of that table, whereas D and trimming came from the DNA. This sample is represented by approximately 450,000 clones; around 89% of them were singletons. Jointly, the top ten make up 0.9% to 1.2% of the sample.

In the prospective study, participants were roughly 18 to 95 years old, resided in around 25 geographic areas of the United States, and were enrolled through a virtual design. In the prospective study, cohorts were assigned on the basis of participant-reported clinical history obtained from a screening survey and a study questionnaire. Recovered participants in ImmuneRACE Cohort 3 were defined as having two consecutive negative NP/OP PCR tests, clearance from a healthcare professional, or resolution of symptoms. In the prospective study, whole blood, serum and a nasopharyngeal or oropharyngeal swab were collected from each participant by mobile phlebotomists. Over a roughly two-month period, participants in the prospective study had the option of providing additional blood draws and questionnaires. Before DNA extraction, prospective study blood samples were shipped either frozen or at room temperature.

Sequencing input: PBMCs or T cells enriched from blood (not recorded which). The receptor was isolated from a man younger than 40 who had recovered from COVID-19.

CDR3 loop: CASSLTFRGNTGELFF. At the DNA level, the sequence is TGTGCCAGCAGCTTAACCTTTAGGGGGAACACCGGGGAGCTGTTTTTT. Recombination joined TRBV7-3 with TRBJ2-2; TRBD1 is a possible D gene, resting on 5 matching bases. The CDR3 covers 16 residues, taking in both the cysteine and the phenylalanine. Just CDR3 DNA is preserved here, 48 bases in frame from base 1. Between the V and J ends, shortened by 0 bases and 1 base respectively, the junction contains 9 bases. Via the germline V gene, CDR1 is SGHTA and CDR2 FQGTGA.